The 31 T cell receptor beta chains in this list originate from one sample, sequenced in a study of identical twins. TCRdb used MiXCR to reprocess the 5' RACE reads, holding one entry per CDR3 protein. The sample has under 900,000 distinct CDR3 sequences, approximately 13% seen once. These data were likewise used in another study, on yellow fever vaccine responses in identical twins.

Sequencing was performed on PBMCs. The receptor source for this set is a woman in her late teens or twenties in good health.

This clonotype was counted at least ten times. This CDR3 reads CAAPQSWGQPQHF. The CDR3 nucleotides are TGTGCCGCCCCCCAATCGTGGGGGCAGCCCCAGCATTTT. The chain joins TRBV27 to TRBJ1-5; D perhaps matches TRBD1 (5 bases). Trimming removed 11 bases at V and 7 bases at J, with 18 bases between. CDR1 MNHEY and CDR2 SMNVEV come from the germline V gene (reference sequence). The CDR3 sequence is 13 residues long.

The chain recombines TRBV6-4 with TRBJ2-1; TRBD2 aligns across 14 bases. CDR1 and CDR2 (germline): MRHNA, SNTAGT. This CDR3 spans 16 amino acids. The V segment lost 3 bases and the J segment 8 bases; nucleotides outside the gene matches: 6. Here the CDR3 reads CASSEDGTSGSHEQFF. The CDR3 nucleotides are TGTGCCAGCAGTGAGGACGGGACTAGCGGGAGCCATGAGCAGTTCTTC.

This clonotype has at least ten counts. V and J are TRBV12-3 or TRBV12-4 and TRBJ1-1; tentatively, D is TRBD1 (6 bases). The V gene lost 9 bases and the J gene lost 5 bases, with 19 bases spanning the gap. The CDR3 is 14 amino acids. The CDR3: CASPGHPLETEAFF. For the CDR3, the DNA is TGTGCCAGTCCGGGACACCCCTTAGAAACTGAAGCTTTCTTT.

The J gene is TRBJ2-7, the V gene TRBV6-5, with 7 bases matching TRBD2. CDR1 is MNHEY and CDR2 is SVGAGI in the germline V gene. V shed 3 bases, J shed 4 bases, and the junction held 6 bases outside the gene matches. The length of the CDR3 is 14 residues. CDR3 amino acids: CASSYEREGYEQYF. The CDR3 coding sequence is TGTGCCAGCAGTTATGAGCGGGAAGGATACGAGCAGTACTTC.

A few counts support this clonotype. The chain employs TRBV4-2 and TRBJ2-1; perhaps TRBD2 as D (6 bases). Germline V gene data show CDR1 as LGHNA and CDR2 as YNFKEQ. The length of the CDR3 is 14 residues. Trimming removed 6 bases at V and 6 bases at J, with 15 bases between. DNA of the CDR3: TGTGCCAGCAGTAATGGGGGGAAAGTCAATGAGCAGTTCTTC. Protein product: CASSNGGKVNEQFF.

At least ten counts were recorded for this clonotype. The chain employs TRBV29-1 and TRBJ2-1; possibly TRBD2 for D (6 bases). This CDR3 is built from 14 residues. V was clipped by 6 bases and J by 7 bases, with 19 bases between them. In germline, CDR1 is SQVTM, CDR2 ANQGSEA. The CDR3: CSVDAGRWGNEQFF. DNA for the CDR3: TGCAGCGTGGATGCGGGAAGGTGGGGAAATGAGCAGTTCTTC.

This clonotype was seen a handful of times. The chain has TRBV6-1 and TRBJ1-2, with D unresolved. V lost 0 bases to trimming and J lost 7 bases, with 15 bases between them. This CDR3 comprises 15 residues. The V gene's germline CDR1 is MNHNS and CDR2 SASEGT. Here the CDR3 DNA reads TGTGCCAGCAGTGAAGCAGGTTGGGGAGGGAGTGGCTACACCTTC. Amino acid sequence: CASSEAGWGGSGYTF.

This clonotype was counted a few times. The chain joins TRBV5-1 to TRBJ1-2, with 7 bases fitting TRBD1. Trimming cost V 0 bases and J 7 bases; bases outside gene matches: 12. The CDR3 is 16 residues long. CDR1 and CDR2 from the germline V gene are SGHRS and YFSETQ. DNA for the CDR3: TGCGCCAGCAGCTTGGAAACAGGGGATCACTTTGGTGGCTACACCTTC. As protein: CASSLETGDHFGGYTF. The variable domain in full, completed from reference TRBV5-1 and TRBJ1-2, reads KAGVTQTPRYLIKTRGQQVTLSCSPISGHRSVSWYQQTPGQGLQFLFEYFSETQRNKGNFPGRFSGRQFSNSRSEMNVSTLELGDSALYLCASSLETGDHFGGYTFGSGTRLTVV.

The rearrangement uses TRBV11-3 and TRBJ2-6; 8 bases fit TRBD1. Per germline, CDR1 SGHNT and CDR2 YENEEA. CDR3 length equals 17 residues. The V segment lost 4 bases and the J segment 1 base; nucleotides outside the gene matches: 6. The CDR3: CASSSQQGESGANVLTF. DNA for the CDR3: TGTGCCAGCAGCTCTCAACAGGGGGAATCTGGGGCCAACGTCCTGACTTTC.

DNA for the CDR3: TGTGCCAGCAGTATCAAACAGGGCCTAGCCACAGATACGCAGTATTTT. Translation: CASSIKQGLATDTQYF. The chain uses TRBV11-2 and TRBJ2-3; possible D gene TRBD1, 6 bases. This CDR3 region has 16 residues. The V and J ends lost 6 bases and 2 bases respectively, with 18 bases between them. The germline CDR1 and CDR2 sequences are SGHAT and FQNNGV.

This clonotype was recorded at least ten times. This sequence joins TRBV12-3 or TRBV12-4 and TRBJ2-1; 11 bases align to TRBD2. V trimming: 5 bases; J trimming: 6 bases; junction bases outside the gene matches: 6. This CDR3 is built from 15 residues. The CDR3 DNA follows: TGTGCCAGCAGTACTACTAGCGGGAGCTTCAATGAGCAGTTCTTC. Translation gives CASSTTSGSFNEQFF.

The chain employs TRBV29-1 and TRBJ2-6; D unresolved. Trimming shortened V by 4 bases and J by 0 bases, and 7 bases separated the two germline ends. The CDR3 runs 14 residues. From germline, CDR1 is SQVTM and CDR2 ANQGSEA. The CDR3 DNA reads TGCAGCGTTGTTATGAGCTCTGGGGCCAACGTCCTGACTTTC. Translation: CSVVMSSGANVLTF.

The chain joins TRBV4-2 to TRBJ2-1; the D is unclear. Trimming shortened V by 1 base and J by 6 bases, and 10 bases separated the two germline ends. This CDR3 region has 14 residues. Germline CDR1 is LGHNA and CDR2 is YNFKEQ. The CDR3 DNA is TGTGCCAGCAGCCAAGGCACCGGTATCAATGAGCAGTTCTTC. Translation gives CASSQGTGINEQFF.

V gene TRBV11-2 combines with J gene TRBJ2-7; maybe TRBD1 (5 bases). The CDR3 contains 15 residues. Germline CDR1 SGHAT, CDR2 FQNNGV. Trimming took 2 bases from V and 2 from J, leaving 13 bases between them. CDR3 nucleotide sequence: TGTGCCAGCAGCTTACCAAGACAGAGCCCCTACGAGCAGTACTTC. Translated: CASSLPRQSPYEQYF.

The rearrangement uses TRBV2 and TRBJ2-1, with a possible D match to TRBD2 (6 bases). This CDR3 is 13 amino acids long. Trimming cost V 1 base and J 10 bases, with 11 bases left between them. CDR1 SNHLY and CDR2 FYNNEI come from the germline V gene. CDR3 amino acids: CASSEGGVGEQFF. CDR3 nucleotides: TGTGCCAGCAGTGAAGGGGGGGTAGGCGAGCAGTTCTTC.

The table lists this clonotype with many counts. The rearrangement joins TRBV5-1 to TRBJ2-2; D may be TRBD1 (6 bases). V shed 4 bases and J shed 1 base, with 14 bases lying between them. Germline V gives CDR1 SGHRS, CDR2 YFSETQ. This CDR3 is built from 16 residues. The CDR3 DNA sequence: TGCGCCAGCAGCCCAACCGGGACACGGAACACCGGGGAGCTGTTTTTT. Its translation: CASSPTGTRNTGELFF.

The V gene is TRBV12-3 or TRBV12-4, the J gene TRBJ1-4; D may be TRBD1 (5 bases). This CDR3 spans 13 amino acids. V was pared by 6 bases and J by 8 bases, with 13 bases between. Here the CDR3 reads CASSRSRVEKLFF. For the CDR3, the DNA is TGTGCCAGCAGCCGTTCCAGGGTAGAAAAACTGTTTTTT.

Only a few counts were recorded for this clonotype. The chain links TRBV5-1 to TRBJ2-7; 10 bases align to TRBD1. CDR1 SGHRS and CDR2 YFSETQ come from the germline V gene. CDR3 length: 15 amino acids. V gave up 3 bases and J gave up 7 bases; unmatched junction bases: 10. The CDR3 loop reads CASSSEGQGEREQYF. DNA for the CDR3: TGCGCCAGCAGCTCGGAAGGACAGGGGGAGCGTGAGCAGTACTTC. The whole variable domain, remainder taken from reference TRBV5-1 and TRBJ2-7, is KAGVTQTPRYLIKTRGQQVTLSCSPISGHRSVSWYQQTPGQGLQFLFEYFSETQRNKGNFPGRFSGRQFSNSRSEMNVSTLELGDSALYLCASSSEGQGEREQYFGPGTRLTVT.

V gene TRBV7-6 combines with J gene TRBJ1-3, with TRBD1 as a possible D gene (6 bases). The CDR3 extends over 18 amino acids. V was clipped by 2 bases and J by 0 bases, with 17 bases between them. The germline V gene has CDR1 SGHVS and CDR2 FNYEAQ. Here the CDR3 DNA reads TGTGCCAGCAGCTTATGTAAGTGCCGGGACAACTCTGGAAACACCATATATTTT. This encodes CASSLCKCRDNSGNTIYF.

This clonotype was recorded a few times. The chain joins TRBV20-1 to TRBJ1-6; D is perhaps TRBD1 (6 bases). The ends were cut back, 2 bases at V and 5 bases at J, with 13 bases in the middle. CDR1 DFQATT and CDR2 SNEGSKA come from the germline V gene (reference sequence). This CDR3 spans 15 amino acids. The CDR3 region is CSARHIQGNNSPLHF. CDR3 nucleotides: TGCAGTGCTAGACACATCCAGGGGAATAATTCACCCCTCCACTTT.

The chain recombines TRBV3-1 with TRBJ2-3; TRBD1 aligns across 7 bases. With V trimmed by 9 bases and J by 5 bases, 8 bases remained unmatched. The CDR3 length is 13 residues. CDR1 and CDR2 (germline): LGHDT, YNNKEL (reference sequence). The CDR3 bases are TGTGCCAGTGAGGGGGCAAGGAAAGATACGCAGTATTTT. Its protein product is CASEGARKDTQYF.

The J gene is TRBJ2-2, the V gene TRBV12-3 or TRBV12-4, with a possible D match to TRBD2 (6 bases). The ends were cut back, 3 bases at V and 1 base at J, with 15 bases in the middle. The CDR3 has 17 residues. CDR3 amino acids: CASSFSGDHLNTGELFF. The CDR3 bases are TGTGCCAGCAGTTTTTCGGGAGACCACCTGAACACCGGGGAGCTGTTTTTT.

The J gene is TRBJ2-3, the V gene TRBV25-1; 9 nucleotides match TRBD2. V was pared by 5 bases and J by 1 base, with 10 bases of the junction left unmatched. The CDR3 has 17 amino acids. Germline CDR1 MGHDK, CDR2 SYGVNS. CDR3 sequence: CASSHHSGGPRTDTQYF. For the CDR3, the DNA is TGTGCCAGCAGTCACCATAGCGGGGGCCCTCGCACAGATACGCAGTATTTT.

This clonotype showed up just a few times. The chain uses TRBV12-3 or TRBV12-4 and TRBJ2-1, with a tentative D call TRBD1 (6 bases). The CDR3 spans 15 residues. With 6 bases removed from V and 0 bases from J, the gap between germline ends came to 12 bases. CDR3 DNA: TGTGCCAGCAGGGGGAACAGGGACTCCTACAATGAGCAGTTCTTC. Amino acid sequence: CASRGNRDSYNEQFF.

Only a few counts were recorded for this clonotype. The chain has TRBV2 and TRBJ2-7; 7 nucleotides align to TRBD2. The V gene's germline CDR1 is SNHLY and CDR2 FYNNEI. The V gene end was trimmed by 0 bases and the J gene end by 7 bases; junction bases not matched to a gene: 3. The CDR3 totals 13 residues. Here the CDR3 DNA reads TGTGCCAGCAGTGAAGCAGAACTAGCGGAGCAGTACTTC. Its translation is CASSEAELAEQYF. Based on the CDR3 plus reference TRBV2 and TRBJ2-7, the full variable domain is EPEVTQTPSHQVTQMGQEVILRCVPISNHLYFYWYRQILGQKVEFLVSFYNNEISEKSEIFDDQFSVERPDGSNFTLKIRSTKLEDSAMYFCASSEAELAEQYFGPGTRLTVT.

This clonotype was counted only a few times. Written as DNA, the CDR3 is TGTGCCAGCAGCTTAGACCCCTCAGCGGGAGGGCCCTACAATGAGCAGTTCTTC. It is translated as CASSLDPSAGGPYNEQFF. The chain joins TRBV11-1 to TRBJ2-1; 10 nucleotides line up with TRBD2. V was clipped by 1 base and J by 2 bases; unmatched bases: 8. Germline V lookup: CDR1 SGHAT, CDR2 FQDESV (reference sequence). CDR3 size: 18 residues.

This clonotype was picked up a small number of times. The rearrangement uses TRBV11-2 and TRBJ2-5; 7 bases align to TRBD2. After removal of 2 bases from V and 3 bases from J, the junction contained 9 bases not matched to a gene. Looked up from germline, CDR1 is SGHAT and CDR2 is FQNNGV. The CDR3 loop spans 16 amino acids. The CDR3 loop reads CASSLRVGLAEETQYF. CDR3 DNA sequence: TGTGCCAGCAGCTTAAGGGTTGGGCTAGCGGAAGAGACCCAGTACTTC. The full variable domain, in which reference TRBV11-2 and TRBJ2-5 provide the parts outside the CDR3, is EAGVAQSPRYKIIEKRQSVAFWCNPISGHATLYWYQQILGQGPKLLIQFQNNGVVDDSQLPKDRFSAERLKGVDSTLKIQPAKLEDSAVYLCASSLRVGLAEETQYFGPGTRLLVL.

This clonotype was seen only a few times. The rearrangement uses TRBV2 and TRBJ2-1; TRBD1 aligns across 7 bases. Per germline, CDR1 SNHLY and CDR2 FYNNEI. CDR3 length: 14 residues. V gave up 7 bases and J gave up 9 bases; unmatched junction bases: 12. CDR3 sequence reads: CASTGDSLLSEQFF. The CDR3 DNA reads TGTGCCAGCACCGGGGACAGCCTGTTATCTGAGCAGTTCTTC.

The chain links TRBV28 to TRBJ2-2; D perhaps matches TRBD1 (5 bases). Germline V gene lookup returns CDR1 MDHEN and CDR2 SYDVKM. With 3 bases removed from V and 4 bases from J, the gap between germline ends came to 12 bases. CDR3 length: 15 amino acids. The CDR3 region has the DNA TGTGCCAGCAGTTTCCGGACAAGCTTCACCGGGGAGCTGTTTTTT. This codes for CASSFRTSFTGELFF.

In this sample, this clonotype turned up a few times. The rearrangement links TRBV6-1 to TRBJ2-5, with D possibly being TRBD1 (5 bases). The CDR3 has 14 amino acids. Trimming stripped 6 bases from V and 4 bases from J, with 15 bases between. Germline V gene data show CDR1 as MNHNS and CDR2 as SASEGT. The CDR3 nucleotides read TGTGCCAGCAGCCTACAGGATTCAGGAGAGACCCAGTACTTC. Protein product: CASSLQDSGETQYF.

In this sample, this clonotype turned up a few times. The rearrangement joins TRBV20-1 to TRBJ2-7; 9 bases align to TRBD1. From germline, CDR1 is DFQATT and CDR2 SNEGSKA (reference sequence). The junction had 9 bases not matched to a gene; V was cut back by 4 bases and J by 2 bases. This CDR3 contains 15 residues. The CDR3 DNA reads TGCAGTGCTACCGAAGACGGGACAGGGACCTACGAGCAGTACGTC. Translation gives CSATEDGTGTYEQYV.